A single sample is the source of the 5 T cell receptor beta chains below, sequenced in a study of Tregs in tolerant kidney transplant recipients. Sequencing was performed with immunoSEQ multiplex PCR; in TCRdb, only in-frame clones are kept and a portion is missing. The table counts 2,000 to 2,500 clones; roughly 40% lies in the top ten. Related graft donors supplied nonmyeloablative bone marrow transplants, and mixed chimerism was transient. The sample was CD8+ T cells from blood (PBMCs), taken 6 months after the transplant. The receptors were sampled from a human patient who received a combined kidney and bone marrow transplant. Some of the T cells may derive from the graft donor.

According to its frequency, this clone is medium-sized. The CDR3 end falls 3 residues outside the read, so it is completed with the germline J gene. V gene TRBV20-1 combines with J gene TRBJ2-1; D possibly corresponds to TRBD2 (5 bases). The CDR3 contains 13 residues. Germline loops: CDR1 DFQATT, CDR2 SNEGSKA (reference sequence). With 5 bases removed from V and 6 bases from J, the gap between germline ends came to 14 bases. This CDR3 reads CSAPITRPNEQFF. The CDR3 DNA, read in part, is TGCAGTGCTCCCATTACTAGGCCCAATGAG.

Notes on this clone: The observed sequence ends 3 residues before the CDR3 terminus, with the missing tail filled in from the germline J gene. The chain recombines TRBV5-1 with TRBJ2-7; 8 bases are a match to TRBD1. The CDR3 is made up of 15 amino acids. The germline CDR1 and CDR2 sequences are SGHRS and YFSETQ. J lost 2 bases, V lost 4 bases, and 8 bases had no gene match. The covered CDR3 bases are TGCGCCAGCAGCATTGGACAGGGTCTCGCCTACGAG. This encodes CASSIGQGLAYE. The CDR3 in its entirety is CASSIGQGLAYEQYF.

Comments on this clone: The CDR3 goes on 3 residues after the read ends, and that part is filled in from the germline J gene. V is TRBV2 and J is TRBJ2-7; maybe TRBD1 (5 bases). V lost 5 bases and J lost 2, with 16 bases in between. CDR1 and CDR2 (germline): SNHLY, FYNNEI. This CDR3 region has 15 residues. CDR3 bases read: TGTGCCAGCAGTTCCCGGACACAAAACCCCTACGAG. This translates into CASSSRTQNPYE. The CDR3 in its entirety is CASSSRTQNPYEQYF. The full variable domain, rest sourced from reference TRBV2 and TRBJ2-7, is EPEVTQTPSHQVTQMGQEVILRCVPISNHLYFYWYRQILGQKVEFLVSFYNNEISEKSEIFDDQFSVERPDGSNFTLKIRSTKLEDSAMYFCASSSRTQNPYEQYFGPGTRLTVT.

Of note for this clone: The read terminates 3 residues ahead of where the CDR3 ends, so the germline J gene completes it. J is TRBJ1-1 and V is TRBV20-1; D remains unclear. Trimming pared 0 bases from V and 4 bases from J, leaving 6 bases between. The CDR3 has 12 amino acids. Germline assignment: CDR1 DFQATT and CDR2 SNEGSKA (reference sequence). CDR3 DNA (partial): TGCAGTGCTAGAGAGTTGGCCACTGAA. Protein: CSARELATE. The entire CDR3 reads CSARELATEAFF.

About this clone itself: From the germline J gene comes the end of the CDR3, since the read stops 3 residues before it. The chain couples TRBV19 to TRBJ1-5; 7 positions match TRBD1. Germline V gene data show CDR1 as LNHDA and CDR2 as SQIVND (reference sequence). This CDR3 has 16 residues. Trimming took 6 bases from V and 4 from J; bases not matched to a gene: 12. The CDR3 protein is CASRQTTGWRNQPQHF. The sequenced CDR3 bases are TGTGCCAGTAGGCAAACGACAGGGTGGAGGAATCAGCCC. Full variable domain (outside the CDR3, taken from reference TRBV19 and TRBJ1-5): DGGITQSPKYLFRKEGQNVTLSCEQNLNHDAMYWYRQDPGQGLRLIYYSQIVNDFQKGDIAEGYSVSREKKESFPLTVTSAQKNPTAFYLCASRQTTGWRNQPQHFGDGTRLSIL.